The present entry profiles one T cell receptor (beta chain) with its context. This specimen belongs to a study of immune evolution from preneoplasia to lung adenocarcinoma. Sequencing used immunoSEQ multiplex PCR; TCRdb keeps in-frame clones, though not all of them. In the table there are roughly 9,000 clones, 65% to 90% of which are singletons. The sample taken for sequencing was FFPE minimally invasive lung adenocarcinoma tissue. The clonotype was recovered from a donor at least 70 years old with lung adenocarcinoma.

CDR3 in amino acids: CASSLRGDSYEQYF. The CDR3 bases are TGTGCCAGCAGTTTACGGGGGGATTCCTACGAGCAGTACTTC. The J gene is TRBJ2-7, the V gene TRBV27; 7 bases match TRBD2. Germline CDR1 and CDR2: MNHEY and SMNVEV (reference sequence). This CDR3 has 14 residues. Losses at the gene ends were 2 bases for V and 1 base for J; bases not matched to a gene: 2.